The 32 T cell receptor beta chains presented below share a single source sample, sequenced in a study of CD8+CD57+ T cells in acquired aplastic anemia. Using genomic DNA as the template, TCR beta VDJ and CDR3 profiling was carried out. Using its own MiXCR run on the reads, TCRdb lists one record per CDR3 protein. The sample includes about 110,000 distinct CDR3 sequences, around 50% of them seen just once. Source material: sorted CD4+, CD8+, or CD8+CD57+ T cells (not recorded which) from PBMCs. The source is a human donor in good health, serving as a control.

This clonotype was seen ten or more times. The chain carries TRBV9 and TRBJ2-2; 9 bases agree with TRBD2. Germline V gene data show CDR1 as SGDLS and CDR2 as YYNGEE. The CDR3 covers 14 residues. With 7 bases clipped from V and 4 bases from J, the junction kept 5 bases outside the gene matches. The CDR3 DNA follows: TGTGCCAGCCAGCGGGGGGAGGGCACCGGGGAGCTGTTTTTT. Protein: CASQRGEGTGELFF.

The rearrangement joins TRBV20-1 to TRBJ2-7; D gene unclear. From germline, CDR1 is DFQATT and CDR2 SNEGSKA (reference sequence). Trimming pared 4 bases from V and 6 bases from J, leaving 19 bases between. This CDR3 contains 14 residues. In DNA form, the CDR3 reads TGCAGTGCTATACCGACCCATCGTATGGGCGAGCAGTACTTC. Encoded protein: CSAIPTHRMGEQYF.

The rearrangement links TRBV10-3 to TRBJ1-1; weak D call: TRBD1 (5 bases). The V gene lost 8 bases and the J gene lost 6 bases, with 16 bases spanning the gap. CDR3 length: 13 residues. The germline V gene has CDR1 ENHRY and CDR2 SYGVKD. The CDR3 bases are TGTGCCATCTCCCTGGACGGGACCTCTGAAGCTTTCTTT. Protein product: CAISLDGTSEAFF.

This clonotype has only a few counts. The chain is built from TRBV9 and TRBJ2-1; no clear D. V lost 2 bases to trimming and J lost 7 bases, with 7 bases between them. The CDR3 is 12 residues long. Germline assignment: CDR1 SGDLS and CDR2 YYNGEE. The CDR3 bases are TGTGCCAGCAGCGTCGATATTAATGAGCAGTTCTTC. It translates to CASSVDINEQFF.

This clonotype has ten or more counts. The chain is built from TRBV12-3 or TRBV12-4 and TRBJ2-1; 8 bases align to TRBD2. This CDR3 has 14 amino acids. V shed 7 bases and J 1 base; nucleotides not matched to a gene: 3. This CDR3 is CASTSGGSYNEQFF. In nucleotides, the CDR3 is TGTGCCAGCACATCGGGGGGGTCCTACAATGAGCAGTTCTTC.

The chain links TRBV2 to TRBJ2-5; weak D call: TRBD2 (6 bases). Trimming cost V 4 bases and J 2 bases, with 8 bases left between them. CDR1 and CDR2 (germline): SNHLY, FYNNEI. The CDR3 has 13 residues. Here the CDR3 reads CASSGAGQETQYF. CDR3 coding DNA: TGTGCCAGCAGTGGCGCGGGACAAGAGACCCAGTACTTC.

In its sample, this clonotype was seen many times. CDR3 nucleotides: TGTGCCAGCAGTGAATGGGGGATCAATGAGCAGTTCTTC. It codes for CASSEWGINEQFF. The genes are TRBV6-1 and TRBJ2-1, with D tentatively TRBD1 or TRBD2 (5 bases each). V dropped 2 bases and J dropped 6 bases, with 8 bases sitting between them. Germline V gene sequence: CDR1 MNHNS, CDR2 SASEGT. This CDR3 is built from 13 residues.

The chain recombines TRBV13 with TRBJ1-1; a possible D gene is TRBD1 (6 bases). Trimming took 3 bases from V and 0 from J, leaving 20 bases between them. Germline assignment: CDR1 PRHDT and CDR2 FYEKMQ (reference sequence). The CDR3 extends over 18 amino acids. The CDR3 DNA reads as TGTGCCAGCAGCTTGGGGGGGGCCGGTGGACAGTTGAACACTGAAGCTTTCTTT. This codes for CASSLGGAGGQLNTEAFF.

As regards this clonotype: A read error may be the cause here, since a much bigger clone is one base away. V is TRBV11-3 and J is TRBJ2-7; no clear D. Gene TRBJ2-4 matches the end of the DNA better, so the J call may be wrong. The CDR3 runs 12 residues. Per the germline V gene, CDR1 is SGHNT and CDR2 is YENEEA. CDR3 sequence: CASSQAENIQYF. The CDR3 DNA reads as TGTGCCAGCAGCCAGGCAGAAAACATTCAGTACTTC.

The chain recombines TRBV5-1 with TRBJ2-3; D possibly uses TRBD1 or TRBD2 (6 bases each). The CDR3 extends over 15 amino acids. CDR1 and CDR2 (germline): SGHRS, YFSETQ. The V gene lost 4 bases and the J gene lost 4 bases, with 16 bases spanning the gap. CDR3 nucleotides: TGCGCCAGCAGCCAAGACCCGGGGGCTCCAGATACGCAGTATTTT. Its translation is CASSQDPGAPDTQYF.

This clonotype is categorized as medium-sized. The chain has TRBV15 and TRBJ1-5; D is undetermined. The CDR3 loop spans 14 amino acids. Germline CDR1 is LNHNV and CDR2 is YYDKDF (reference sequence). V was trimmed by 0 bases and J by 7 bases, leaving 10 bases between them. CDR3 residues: CATSRDLGQQPQHF. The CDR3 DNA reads TGTGCCACCAGCAGAGACCTGGGCCAACAGCCCCAGCATTTT.

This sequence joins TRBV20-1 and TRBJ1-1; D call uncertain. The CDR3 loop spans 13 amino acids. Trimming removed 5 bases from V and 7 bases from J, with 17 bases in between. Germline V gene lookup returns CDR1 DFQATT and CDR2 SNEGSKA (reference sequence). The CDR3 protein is CSASRDPMSEAFF. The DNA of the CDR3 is TGCAGTGCTTCCCGCGACCCGATGAGTGAAGCTTTCTTT.

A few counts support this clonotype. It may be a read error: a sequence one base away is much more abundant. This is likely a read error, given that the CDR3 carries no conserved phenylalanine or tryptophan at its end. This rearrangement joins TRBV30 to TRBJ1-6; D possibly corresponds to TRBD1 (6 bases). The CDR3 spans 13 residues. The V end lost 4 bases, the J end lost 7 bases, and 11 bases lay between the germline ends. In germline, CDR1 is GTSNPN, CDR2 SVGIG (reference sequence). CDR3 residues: CAWNPTGNSPLHL. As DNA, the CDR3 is TGTGCCTGGAACCCGACAGGAAATTCACCCCTCCACCTT.

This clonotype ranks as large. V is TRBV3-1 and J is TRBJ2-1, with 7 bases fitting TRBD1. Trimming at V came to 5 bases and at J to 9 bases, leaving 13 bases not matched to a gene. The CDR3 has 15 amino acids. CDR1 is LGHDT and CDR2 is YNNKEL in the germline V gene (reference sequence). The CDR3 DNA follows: TGTGCCAGCAGCGTTACAGGGGTCGATCTCGGTGAGCAGTTCTTC. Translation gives CASSVTGVDLGEQFF.

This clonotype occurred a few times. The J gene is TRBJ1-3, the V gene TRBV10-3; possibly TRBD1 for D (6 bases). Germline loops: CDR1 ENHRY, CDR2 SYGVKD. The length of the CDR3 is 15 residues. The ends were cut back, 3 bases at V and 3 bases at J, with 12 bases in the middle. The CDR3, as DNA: TGTGCCATCAGTGACCGGGGGCAGGGTGGAAACACCATATATTTT. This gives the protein CAISDRGQGGNTIYF.

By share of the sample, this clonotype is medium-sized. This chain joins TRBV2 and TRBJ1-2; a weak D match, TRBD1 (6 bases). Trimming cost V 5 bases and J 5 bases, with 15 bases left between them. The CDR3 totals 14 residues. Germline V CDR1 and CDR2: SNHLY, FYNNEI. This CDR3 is CASSPRGDEYGYTF. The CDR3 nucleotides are TGTGCCAGCAGTCCTAGGGGGGACGAGTATGGCTACACCTTC. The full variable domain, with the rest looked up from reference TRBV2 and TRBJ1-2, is EPEVTQTPSHQVTQMGQEVILRCVPISNHLYFYWYRQILGQKVEFLVSFYNNEISEKSEIFDDQFSVERPDGSNFTLKIRSTKLEDSAMYFCASSPRGDEYGYTFGSGTRLTVV.

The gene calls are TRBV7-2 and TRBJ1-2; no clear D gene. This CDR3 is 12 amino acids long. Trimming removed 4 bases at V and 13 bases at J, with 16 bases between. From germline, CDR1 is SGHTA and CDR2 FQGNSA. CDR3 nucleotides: TGTGCCAGCAGCTCGCCCGTGGGGTCCCGCACCTTC. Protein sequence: CASSSPVGSRTF.

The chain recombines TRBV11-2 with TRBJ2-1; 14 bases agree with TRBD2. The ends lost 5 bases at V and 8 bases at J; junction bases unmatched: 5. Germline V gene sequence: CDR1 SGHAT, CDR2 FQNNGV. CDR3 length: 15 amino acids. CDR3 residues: CASSPTSGGAHEQFF. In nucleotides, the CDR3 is TGTGCCAGCAGCCCGACTAGCGGGGGGGCACATGAGCAGTTCTTC.

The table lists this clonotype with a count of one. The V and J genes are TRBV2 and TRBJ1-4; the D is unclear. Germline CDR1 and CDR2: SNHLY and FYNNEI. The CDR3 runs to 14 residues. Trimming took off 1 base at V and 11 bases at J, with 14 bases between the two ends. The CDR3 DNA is TGTGCCAGCAGTGAAGGGACTCTTAGAGGGAAACTGTTTTTT. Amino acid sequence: CASSEGTLRGKLFF. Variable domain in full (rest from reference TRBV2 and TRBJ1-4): EPEVTQTPSHQVTQMGQEVILRCVPISNHLYFYWYRQILGQKVEFLVSFYNNEISEKSEIFDDQFSVERPDGSNFTLKIRSTKLEDSAMYFCASSEGTLRGKLFFGSGTQLSVL.

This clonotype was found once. CDR3 DNA: TGTGCTAGTGGTCCGCCGGGGTACGAGCAGTACTTC. Translating it yields CASGPPGYEQYF. The chain has TRBV12-5 and TRBJ2-7; D perhaps matches TRBD2 (5 bases). Germline V gene sequence: CDR1 LGHNT, CDR2 FRNRAP. Deletions cut 5 bases from V and 4 bases from J, with 9 bases between. The length of the CDR3 is 12 residues.

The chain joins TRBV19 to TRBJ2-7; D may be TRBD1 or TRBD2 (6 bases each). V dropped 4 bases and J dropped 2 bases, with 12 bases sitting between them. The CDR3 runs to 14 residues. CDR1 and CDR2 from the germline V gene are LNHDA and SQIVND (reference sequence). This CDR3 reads CASSSQGTAYEQYF. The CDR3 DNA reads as TGTGCCAGTAGTAGCCAGGGGACTGCCTACGAGCAGTACTTC. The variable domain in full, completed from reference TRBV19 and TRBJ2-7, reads DGGITQSPKYLFRKEGQNVTLSCEQNLNHDAMYWYRQDPGQGLRLIYYSQIVNDFQKGDIAEGYSVSREKKESFPLTVTSAQKNPTAFYLCASSSQGTAYEQYFGPGTRLTVT.

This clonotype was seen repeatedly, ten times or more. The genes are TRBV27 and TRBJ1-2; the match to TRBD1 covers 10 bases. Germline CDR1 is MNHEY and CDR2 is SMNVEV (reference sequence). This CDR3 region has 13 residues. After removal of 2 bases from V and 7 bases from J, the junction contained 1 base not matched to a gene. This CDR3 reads CASSLGTGVGYTF. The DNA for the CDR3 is TGTGCCAGCAGTTTAGGGACAGGGGTTGGCTACACCTTC.

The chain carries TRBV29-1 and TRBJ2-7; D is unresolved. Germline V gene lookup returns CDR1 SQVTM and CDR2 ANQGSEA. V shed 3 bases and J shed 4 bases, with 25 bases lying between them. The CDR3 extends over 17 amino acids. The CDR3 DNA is TGCAGCGTTGAGGCGGTACCTAGATTCGCCATAGGGTACGAGCAGTACTTC. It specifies CSVEAVPRFAIGYEQYF.

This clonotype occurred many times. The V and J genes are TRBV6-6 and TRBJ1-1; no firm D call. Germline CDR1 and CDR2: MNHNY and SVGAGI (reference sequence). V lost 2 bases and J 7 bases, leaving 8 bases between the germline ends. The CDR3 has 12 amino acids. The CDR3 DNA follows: TGTGCCAGCAGTTACGACAACCTTGAAGCTTTCTTT. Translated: CASSYDNLEAFF.

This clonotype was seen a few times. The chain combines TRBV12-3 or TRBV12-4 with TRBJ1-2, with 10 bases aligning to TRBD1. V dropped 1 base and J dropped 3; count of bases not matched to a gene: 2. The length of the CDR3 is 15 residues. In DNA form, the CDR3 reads TGTGCCAGCAGTTTAGGGACAGGGGGGGACTATGGCTACACCTTC. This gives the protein CASSLGTGGDYGYTF.

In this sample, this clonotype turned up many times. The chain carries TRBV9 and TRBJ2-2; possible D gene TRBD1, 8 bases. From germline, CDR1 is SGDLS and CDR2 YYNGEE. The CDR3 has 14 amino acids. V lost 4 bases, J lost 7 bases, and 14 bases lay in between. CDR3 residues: CASSLQGEGGELFF. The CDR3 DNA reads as TGTGCCAGCAGCTTACAGGGGGAGGGCGGGGAGCTGTTTTTT.

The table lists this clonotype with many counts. The CDR3 coding sequence is TGTGCCATCAGTGAGCTTTGGGCCCGCCCTGTAGGCAATTCACCCCTCCACTTT. Protein sequence: CAISELWARPVGNSPLHF. The J gene is TRBJ1-6, the V gene TRBV10-3; D unclear. The length of the CDR3 is 18 residues. Between the trimmed V and J ends, which lost 2 bases and 7 bases, there was a span of 21 bases. Germline CDR1 ENHRY, CDR2 SYGVKD.

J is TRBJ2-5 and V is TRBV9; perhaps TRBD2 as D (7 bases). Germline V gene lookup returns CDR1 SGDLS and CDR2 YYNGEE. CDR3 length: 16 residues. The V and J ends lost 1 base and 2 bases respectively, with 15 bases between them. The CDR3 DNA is TGTGCCAGCAGCGTACCTGGGGGGGGCATACAAGAGACCCAGTACTTC. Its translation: CASSVPGGGIQETQYF.

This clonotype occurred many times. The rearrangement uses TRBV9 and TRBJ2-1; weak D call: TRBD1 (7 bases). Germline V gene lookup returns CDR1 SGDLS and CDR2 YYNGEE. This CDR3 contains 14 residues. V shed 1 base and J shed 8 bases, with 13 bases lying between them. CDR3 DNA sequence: TGTGCCAGCAGCGTACAGGGGGAGGACGATGAGCAGTTCTTC. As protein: CASSVQGEDDEQFF.

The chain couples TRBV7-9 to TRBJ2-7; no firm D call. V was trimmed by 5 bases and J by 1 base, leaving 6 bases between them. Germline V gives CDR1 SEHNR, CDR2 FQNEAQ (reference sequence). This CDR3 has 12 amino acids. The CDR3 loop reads CASSPTSYEQYF. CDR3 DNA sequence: TGTGCCAGCAGCCCCACATCCTACGAGCAGTACTTC.

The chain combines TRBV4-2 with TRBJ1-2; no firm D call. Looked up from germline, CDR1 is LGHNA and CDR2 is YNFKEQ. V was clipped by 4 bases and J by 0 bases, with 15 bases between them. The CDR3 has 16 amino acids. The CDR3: CASSPIYTEPNYGYTF. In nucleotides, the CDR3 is TGTGCCAGCAGCCCCATTTATACAGAACCTAACTATGGCTACACCTTC.

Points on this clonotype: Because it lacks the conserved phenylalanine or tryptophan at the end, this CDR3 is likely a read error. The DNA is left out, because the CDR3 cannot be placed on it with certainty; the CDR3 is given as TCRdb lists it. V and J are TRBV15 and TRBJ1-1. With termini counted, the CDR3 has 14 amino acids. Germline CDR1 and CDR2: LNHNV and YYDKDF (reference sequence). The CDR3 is CATSRQENTEAFCL.